This section outlines one T cell receptor beta chain sequence together with its context. What it binds is not known. TCRdb processed the RACE reads anew with MiXCR; each CDR3 protein has one entry. Of under 100,000 distinct CDR3 sequences listed, about 9% are singletons. Time point meaning: pre-sensitization, week 0. As for treatment: therapeutic diphenylcyclopropenone sensitization with weekly scalp DPC. The ends were cut back, 3 bases at V and 3 bases at J, with 9 bases in the middle. CDR1 is SGHDT, CDR2 YYEEEE, per germline. The CDR3 is 13 residues long. The sample is drawn from a study of human T cells and chemical hapten exposure. Study-wide context: Sensitization involved placing 2% DPC onto a roughly 2 cm by roughly 2 cm region of upper inner arm skin. The study, taken as a whole, reports: Patch test score rose with PT1 expanded TCR count, significant at thresholds 8, 16 and 32, not 4.

This receptor was obtained from a man aged 35 to 55 with alopecia areata. Some clones in this sample may be carry-over from other donors' samples. The sample here was whole blood, taken in connection with sensitization to the hapten diphenylcyclopropenone (DPC). This chain uses TRBV5-6 with TRBJ1-2; D is undetermined. CDR3 sequence: CASSYGDYYGYTF. For the CDR3, the DNA is TGTGCCAGCAGCTATGGGGATTACTATGGCTACACCTTC.